This record concerns one T cell receptor (beta chain) sequence. Its antigen is not known. PCR amplification relied on 60 Vbeta primers (plus 13 Jbeta primers). Here immunoSEQ multiplex PCR was the method, and the copy in TCRdb shows in-frame clones only, minus some. There are around 140,000 clones in the sample, with 0.8% to 1% held by the top ten. Per the germline V gene, CDR1 is SGDLS and CDR2 is YYNGEE. The CDR3 is 14 amino acids. The V and J ends lost 3 bases and 0 bases respectively, with 10 bases between them. This sample is part of a study of cytomegalovirus exposure and HLA in healthy donors. Study-level points and caveats: Across donors, presence/absence analyses took sequencing depth to be roughly uniform.

The TCR sequence derives from a male donor in good health and CMV-seronegative. Sequencing was carried out using PBMCs. The chain couples TRBV9 to TRBJ2-7; maybe TRBD1 (6 bases). DNA for the CDR3: TGTGCCAGCAGCGCCGGGACAATCTCCTACGAGCAGTACTTC. The encoded protein is CASSAGTISYEQYF.